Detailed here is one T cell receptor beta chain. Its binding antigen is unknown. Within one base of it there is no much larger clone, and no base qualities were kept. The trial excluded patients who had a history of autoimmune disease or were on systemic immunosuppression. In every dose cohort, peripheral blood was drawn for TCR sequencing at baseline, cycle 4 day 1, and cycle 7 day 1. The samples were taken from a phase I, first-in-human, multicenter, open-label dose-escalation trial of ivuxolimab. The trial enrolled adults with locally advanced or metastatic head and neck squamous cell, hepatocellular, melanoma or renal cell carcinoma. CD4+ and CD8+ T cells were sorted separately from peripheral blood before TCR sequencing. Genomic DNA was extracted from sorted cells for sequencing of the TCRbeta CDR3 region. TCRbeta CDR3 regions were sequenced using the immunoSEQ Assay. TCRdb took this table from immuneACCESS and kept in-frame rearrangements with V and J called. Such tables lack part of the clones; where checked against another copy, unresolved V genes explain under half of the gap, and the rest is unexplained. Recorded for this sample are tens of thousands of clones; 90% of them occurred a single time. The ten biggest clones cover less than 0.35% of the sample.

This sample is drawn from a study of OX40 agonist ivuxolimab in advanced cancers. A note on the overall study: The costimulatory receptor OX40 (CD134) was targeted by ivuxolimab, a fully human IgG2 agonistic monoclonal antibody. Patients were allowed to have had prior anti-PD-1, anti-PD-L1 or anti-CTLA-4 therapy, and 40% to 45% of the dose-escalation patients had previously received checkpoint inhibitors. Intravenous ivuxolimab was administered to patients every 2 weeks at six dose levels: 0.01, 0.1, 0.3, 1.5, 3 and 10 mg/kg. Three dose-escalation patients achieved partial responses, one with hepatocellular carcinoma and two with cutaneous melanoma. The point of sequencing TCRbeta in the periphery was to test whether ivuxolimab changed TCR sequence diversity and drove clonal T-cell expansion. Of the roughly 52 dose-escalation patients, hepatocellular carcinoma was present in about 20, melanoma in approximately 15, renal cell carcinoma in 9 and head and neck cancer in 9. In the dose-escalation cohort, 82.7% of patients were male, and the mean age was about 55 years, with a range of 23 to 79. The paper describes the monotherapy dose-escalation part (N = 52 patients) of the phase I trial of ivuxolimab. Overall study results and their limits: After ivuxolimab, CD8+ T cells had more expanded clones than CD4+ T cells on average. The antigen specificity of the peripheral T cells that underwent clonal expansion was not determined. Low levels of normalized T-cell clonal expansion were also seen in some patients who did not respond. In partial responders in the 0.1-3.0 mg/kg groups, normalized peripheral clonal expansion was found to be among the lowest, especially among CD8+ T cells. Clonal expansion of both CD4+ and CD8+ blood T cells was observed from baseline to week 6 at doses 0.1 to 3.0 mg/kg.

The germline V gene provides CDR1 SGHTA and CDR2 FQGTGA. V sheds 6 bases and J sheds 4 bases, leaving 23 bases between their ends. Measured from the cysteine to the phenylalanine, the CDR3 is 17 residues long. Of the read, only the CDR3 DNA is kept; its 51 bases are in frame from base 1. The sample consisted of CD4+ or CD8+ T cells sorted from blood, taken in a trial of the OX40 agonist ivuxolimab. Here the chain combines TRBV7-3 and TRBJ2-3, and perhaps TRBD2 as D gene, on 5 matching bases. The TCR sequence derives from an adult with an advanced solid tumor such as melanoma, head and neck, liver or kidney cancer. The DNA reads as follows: TGTGCCAGCAGTCCCACCCTTCGCAGCGGACCTCCAGATACGCAGTATTTT. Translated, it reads CASSPTLRSGPPDTQYF.